The 21 T cell receptor beta chains below were found in one sample sequenced in a study of vaccination effects on CD4 cells after COVID-19. These receptors' antigens are unknown. Subsequent to a culture period of more than 8 days, CD4+ T cells were isolated. The vaccine given was either BNT162b2 or mRNA-1273, in two doses. The assay was immunoSEQ multiplex PCR, and TCRdb's table has in-frame clones only and misses some. Of more than 60,000 clones in the sample, 70% to 85% were seen once. This material consisted of CD4+ T cells from PBMCs cultured without peptide, taken after COVID-19 vaccination. These receptors all come from a human donor who received a COVID-19 vaccine.

The chain carries TRBV5-1 and TRBJ2-7; 9 nucleotides align to TRBD2. The CDR3 spans 15 residues. CDR1 SGHRS and CDR2 YFSETQ come from the germline V gene. V lost 0 bases, J lost 3 bases, and 4 bases stayed unmatched. As DNA, the CDR3 is TGCGCCAGCAGCTTGGCAGCGGGGGGTTTCTACGAGCAGTACGTC. Amino acid sequence: CASSLAAGGFYEQYV.

The rearrangement joins TRBV6-5 to TRBJ1-4; 11 nucleotides match TRBD1. The CDR3 is 16 amino acids. Germline values: CDR1 MNHEY, CDR2 SVGAGI. V was pared by 2 bases and J by 5 bases, with 4 bases of the junction left unmatched. The CDR3 DNA is TGTGCCAGCAGTTACACGAGGGACAGGGGGAATGAAAAACTGTTTTTT. It encodes CASSYTRDRGNEKLFF.

The rearrangement uses TRBV9 and TRBJ2-1; D is possibly TRBD2 (7 bases). CDR1 is SGDLS, CDR2 YYNGEE, per germline. The CDR3 length is 16 residues. V shed 4 bases and J shed 2 bases, with 16 bases lying between them. This CDR3 is CASSKRGGPTYNEQFF. In DNA, the CDR3 is TGTGCCAGCAGCAAAAGGGGGGGGCCAACCTACAATGAGCAGTTCTTC.

The rearrangement joins TRBV2 to TRBJ2-5, with D possibly matching TRBD2 (6 bases). The CDR3 consists of 13 residues. Trimming cost V 6 bases and J 0 bases, with 8 bases left between them. In germline, CDR1 is SNHLY, CDR2 FYNNEI. As DNA, the CDR3 is TGTGCCAGCAGGGGGGACTACCAAGAGACCCAGTACTTC. Translated, it gives CASRGDYQETQYF. The variable domain in full, completed from reference TRBV2 and TRBJ2-5, reads EPEVTQTPSHQVTQMGQEVILRCVPISNHLYFYWYRQILGQKVEFLVSFYNNEISEKSEIFDDQFSVERPDGSNFTLKIRSTKLEDSAMYFCASRGDYQETQYFGPGTRLLVL.

The V and J genes are TRBV2 and TRBJ2-3; D unresolved. The CDR3 covers 12 residues. Germline assignment: CDR1 SNHLY and CDR2 FYNNEI. V was trimmed by 6 bases and J by 6 bases, leaving 10 bases between them. CDR3 sequence reads: CASRGMADTQYF. CDR3 sequence (DNA): TGTGCCAGCAGGGGGATGGCGGATACGCAGTATTTT.

This rearrangement joins TRBV28 to TRBJ2-1; 9 positions agree with TRBD1. This CDR3 comprises 15 residues. Losses at the gene ends were 8 bases for V and 6 bases for J; bases not matched to a gene: 11. The germline V gene encodes CDR1 MDHEN and CDR2 SYDVKM. This chain's CDR3 is CASYQTGTGSNEQFF. CDR3 sequence (DNA): TGTGCCAGCTACCAAACCGGGACAGGGTCCAATGAGCAGTTCTTC.

V gene TRBV7-2 combines with J gene TRBJ2-5, with a tentative D call TRBD1 (6 bases). V was shortened by 5 bases and J by 7 bases, with 17 bases between the two germline ends. The CDR3 sequence is 14 residues long. CDR1 SGHTA and CDR2 FQGNSA come from the germline V gene. CDR3 amino acids: CASSPTGPSGTQYF. The CDR3 nucleotides are TGTGCCAGCAGCCCAACAGGGCCCTCAGGGACCCAGTACTTC.

The chain carries TRBV29-1 and TRBJ1-2; D possibly corresponds to TRBD1 (5 bases). V lost 4 bases and J lost 2, with 8 bases in between. Germline lookup yields CDR1 SQVTM and CDR2 ANQGSEA. This CDR3 is 12 amino acids long. CDR3 DNA sequence: TGCAGCGTTGTTAGGGACAACTATGGCTACACCTTC. Translating gives CSVVRDNYGYTF.

V usage is TRBV6-6 and J usage is TRBJ1-1; D may be TRBD1 (6 bases). This CDR3 region has 12 residues. The germline CDR1 and CDR2 sequences are MNHNY and SVGAGI (reference sequence). The ends were cut back, 7 bases at V and 6 bases at J, with 12 bases in the middle. The CDR3 coding sequence is TGTGCCAGCAAAGAGGGGGGGCCTGAAGCTTTCTTT. As protein: CASKEGGPEAFF.

The J gene is TRBJ2-7, the V gene TRBV6-5, with 11 bases lining up with TRBD1. This CDR3 comprises 15 residues. With 4 bases clipped from V and 6 bases from J, the junction kept 8 bases outside the gene matches. Germline-derived CDR1 and CDR2 are MNHEY and SVGAGI. The CDR3: CASSFHGQGAVEQYV. The CDR3 DNA sequence: TGTGCCAGCAGTTTCCACGGACAGGGGGCTGTCGAGCAGTACGTC.

This clone showed up just a few times. The chain joins TRBV2 to TRBJ1-3; D is uncertain. Germline V gene data show CDR1 as SNHLY and CDR2 as FYNNEI. This CDR3 is 14 amino acids long. Trimming pared 2 bases from V and 4 bases from J, leaving 9 bases between. CDR3 protein: CASSENLSGNTIYF. The DNA for the CDR3 is TGTGCCAGCAGTGAAAATCTCTCGGGAAACACCATATATTTT.

The chain links TRBV10-3 to TRBJ1-2, with 9 bases lining up with TRBD1. Germline loops: CDR1 ENHRY, CDR2 SYGVKD. V was pared by 2 bases and J by 7 bases, with 8 bases of the junction left unmatched. The CDR3 has 15 residues. Here the CDR3 reads CAISETGTGNGGYTF. CDR3 coding DNA: TGTGCCATCAGTGAGACGGGGACAGGGAATGGTGGCTACACCTTC.

The chain employs TRBV18 and TRBJ1-4; D gene ambiguous. The CDR3 extends over 13 amino acids. Germline loops: CDR1 KGHSH, CDR2 LQKENI. Trimming left V 5 bases short and J 6 bases short, with 10 bases between. In nucleotides, the CDR3 is TGTGCCAGCTCATCGGGGATGTATGAAAAACTGTTTTTT. Its protein is CASSSGMYEKLFF.

The chain links TRBV7-2 to TRBJ2-1, with 7 bases matching TRBD1. The CDR3 is 17 residues long. From germline, CDR1 is SGHTA and CDR2 FQGNSA. V dropped 4 bases and J dropped 1; count of bases not matched to a gene: 10. Here the CDR3 DNA reads TGTGCCAGCAGCTCAACCCAGGGGGATCGGTCCTACAATGAGCAGTTCTTC. Encoded protein: CASSSTQGDRSYNEQFF.

The rearrangement uses TRBV19 and TRBJ1-5; no clear D gene. Germline CDR1 is LNHDA and CDR2 is SQIVND (reference sequence). The CDR3 length is 12 residues. V lost 7 bases and J 6 bases, leaving 10 bases between the germline ends. This CDR3 reads CASKGWAQPQHF. The CDR3 coding sequence is TGTGCCAGTAAAGGGTGGGCTCAGCCCCAGCATTTT.

CDR3 nucleotides: TGCGCCAGCAGCCAAGCAGGACCCGGCTATGGCTACACCTTC. Amino acid sequence: CASSQAGPGYGYTF. The chain has TRBV4-3 and TRBJ1-2; D unresolved. From germline, CDR1 is LGHNA and CDR2 YSLEER. The CDR3 extends over 14 amino acids. The V and J ends lost 1 base and 4 bases respectively, with 10 bases between them.

The chain uses TRBV4-2 and TRBJ2-7; TRBD2 agrees at 8 bases. This CDR3 is built from 18 residues. V shed 2 bases and J 0 bases; nucleotides not matched to a gene: 12. Germline V gene lookup returns CDR1 LGHNA and CDR2 YNFKEQ. The CDR3 nucleotides are TGTGCCAGCAGCCAAAAACCACCCCCGACTAGCGCCTCCTACGAGCAGTACGTC. Amino acids: CASSQKPPPTSASYEQYV.

The chain joins TRBV28 to TRBJ1-2; D not resolved. The V end was cut by 1 base, the J end by 7 bases, with 10 bases between. CDR1 and CDR2 (germline): MDHEN, SYDVKM. There are 13 residues in the CDR3. CDR3 loop: CASSLSTASGYTF. For the CDR3, the DNA is TGTGCCAGCAGTTTATCAACAGCTAGTGGCTACACCTTC.

V usage is TRBV3-1 (or the pseudogene TRBV3-2) and J usage is TRBJ2-6, with a possible D match to TRBD1 (6 bases). The V end lost 7 bases, the J end lost 4 bases, and 11 bases lay between the germline ends. There are 14 residues in the CDR3. The germline CDR1 and CDR2 sequences are LGHDT and YNNKEL (reference sequence). The CDR3 protein is CASKAGVGANVLTF. The CDR3 DNA reads TGTGCCAGCAAAGCAGGGGTCGGGGCCAACGTCCTGACTTTC.

This sequence joins TRBV18 and TRBJ2-3; 9 nucleotides agree with TRBD1. The J segment lost 3 bases and the V segment lost 3 bases, leaving 4 bases of the junction unmatched. Per the germline V gene, CDR1 is KGHSH and CDR2 is LQKENI. The CDR3 is 15 amino acids. CDR3 protein: CASSPRTGVTDTQYF. The CDR3 DNA reads TGTGCCAGCTCACCTCGGACAGGGGTTACAGATACGCAGTATTTT.

For the CDR3, the DNA is TGTGCCAGCAGCTTGGCCTTTCGGGCAGATACGCAGTATTTT. It specifies CASSLAFRADTQYF. This sequence joins TRBV5-6 and TRBJ2-3; D gene unclear. Trimming removed 0 bases at V and 4 bases at J, with 9 bases between. Per germline, CDR1 SGHDT and CDR2 YYEEEE. The CDR3 covers 14 residues.